A single TCR beta chain is shown here with its context. This study enrolled people aged 18 to 89 from about two dozen US geographic areas. CDR1 and CDR2 (germline): MGHRA, YSYEKL. CDR3 length equals 16 residues. With 2 bases removed from V and 6 bases from J, the gap between germline ends came to 18 bases. These data originate in a study of blood T cell repertoires in COVID-19. Using immunoSEQ multiplex PCR, the repertoire was profiled, and TCRdb retains in-frame clones only, with some absent. Among some 260,000 clones, 65% to 90% were seen once, and the ten largest hold about 1.7%. This clonotype was sampled from a man aged 35 to 55 who had recovered from COVID-19. The chain has TRBV4-1 and TRBJ2-3, with D possibly TRBD1 on 5 matching bases. The sample taken for sequencing was PBMCs or T cells enriched from blood (not recorded which). The CDR3 spells CASSQNPGTGGDTQYF. The CDR3 DNA reads as TGCGCCAGCAGCCAAAACCCAGGAACAGGTGGCGATACGCAGTATTTT.